The present T cell receptor beta chain was sequenced within a study of graft-versus-host responses after intestinal transplantation. Across the study: Multivisceral, liver-intestinal, or isolated intestinal transplants were given to recipients. Study findings and constraints: Early post-transplant declines in HvG were associated with peak levels of circulating GvH clones.

Irradiated, violet-dye-labeled stimulator cells, roughly 200,000 in number, were plated with roughly 200,000 CFSE-labeled responder cells. After the reaction, the investigators sorted the proliferating CFSE-low CD3+CD4+ and CD3+CD8+ responders. Some clones are missing from TCRdb's copy, which holds only in-frame ones; the method was immunoSEQ multiplex PCR. The sample yields under 9,500 clones, about 29% seen once. This CDR3 spans 14 amino acids. The V and J ends lost 6 bases and 6 bases respectively, with 18 bases between them. The germline V gene has CDR1 SGHVS and CDR2 FNYEAQ. This clonotype originated in a human patient who was an organ donor for intestinal transplantation. The chain carries TRBV7-6 and TRBJ2-7, with D tentatively TRBD2 (6 bases). Sequenced material: alloreactive CD4+ T cells from a mixed lymphocyte reaction culture, taken before transplantation. The subset denotes: CFSE-low proliferating T cells sorted from roughly six-day pre-transplant mixed lymphocyte reaction (GvH or HvG direction). The CDR3 protein is CASSSRLGSGEQYF. The CDR3 DNA sequence: TGTGCCAGCAGTTCAAGACTAGGTTCGGGCGAGCAGTACTTC.